The next 29 T cell receptor beta chains were all read from a single sample in a study of vaccination and CD4 T cells after COVID-19. Their specific antigens are unknown. Noted treatment: roughly ten-day PBMC culture with coronavirus spike peptide pools or control peptides (ViraFEST assay). Sequenced with the Oncomine TCR Beta short-read assay was DNA taken from cultured CD4+ T cells. TCRdb independently ran MiXCR on the PCR reads; one entry per CDR3 protein. The repertoire has 7,500 to 10,000 distinct CDR3 sequences, roughly 34% of them found once; the top ten carry around 15%. The sequenced material came from CD4+ T cells from blood, cultured in vitro. Source of these receptors: a human donor who had recovered from COVID-19.

V and J are TRBV19 and TRBJ2-6; unclear D gene. V was trimmed by 4 bases and J by 2 bases, leaving 3 bases between them. This CDR3 is 13 amino acids long. Per the germline V gene, CDR1 is LNHDA and CDR2 is SQIVND (reference sequence). The CDR3 is CASSTTGANVLTF. DNA for the CDR3: TGTGCCAGTAGTACTACTGGGGCCAACGTCCTGACTTTC. Looking up the rest from reference TRBV19 and TRBJ2-6 gives the full variable domain: DGGITQSPKYLFRKEGQNVTLSCEQNLNHDAMYWYRQDPGQGLRLIYYSQIVNDFQKGDIAEGYSVSREKKESFPLTVTSAQKNPTAFYLCASSTTGANVLTFGAGSRLTVL.

V gene TRBV10-3 combines with J gene TRBJ1-4; D not certain. Looked up from germline, CDR1 is ENHRY and CDR2 is SYGVKD. The CDR3 contains 14 residues. Trimming stripped 6 bases from V and 7 bases from J, with 15 bases between. CDR3 sequence reads: CAISPNAKSEKLFF. The DNA for the CDR3 is TGTGCCATCAGCCCGAACGCGAAGTCTGAAAAACTGTTTTTT.

V and J are TRBV20-1 and TRBJ1-1, with D possibly being TRBD1 (6 bases). The CDR3 is made up of 13 amino acids. Trimming removed 0 bases at V and 1 base at J, with 6 bases between. In germline, CDR1 is DFQATT, CDR2 SNEGSKA (reference sequence). The CDR3 here is CSAREGQNTEAFF. The CDR3 DNA is TGCAGTGCTAGAGAGGGACAGAACACTGAAGCTTTCTTT.

This clonotype was counted between two and nine times. This CDR3 reads CASTEIPKLEPQHF. The CDR3 DNA reads TGTGCCAGCACTGAAATTCCCAAATTGGAGCCCCAGCATTTT. This chain connects TRBV21-1 to TRBJ1-5. TRBV21-1 is a documented pseudogene. The CDR3 contains 14 residues.

Only a few counts were recorded for this clonotype. The chain links TRBV12-3 or TRBV12-4 to TRBJ2-1; D uncertain. This CDR3 has 13 amino acids. The germline V and J ends were trimmed by 4 bases and 5 bases, with 9 bases remaining between them. Written as DNA, the CDR3 is TGTGCCAGCAGTTGGACGGAGAACAATGAGCAGTTCTTC. Encoded protein: CASSWTENNEQFF.

CDR3 bases: TGTGCCAGTAGTATTAATTTGGGACGCTACGAGCAGTACTTC. It yields the protein CASSINLGRYEQYF. The V and J genes are TRBV19 and TRBJ2-7; the D gene could be TRBD1 or TRBD2 (5 bases each). The CDR3 length is 14 residues. Germline lookup yields CDR1 LNHDA and CDR2 SQIVND (reference sequence). With 3 bases removed from V and 3 bases from J, the gap between germline ends came to 12 bases. Variable domain in full (rest from reference TRBV19 and TRBJ2-7): DGGITQSPKYLFRKEGQNVTLSCEQNLNHDAMYWYRQDPGQGLRLIYYSQIVNDFQKGDIAEGYSVSREKKESFPLTVTSAQKNPTAFYLCASSINLGRYEQYFGPGTRLTVT.

This chain connects TRBV19 to TRBJ1-2; TRBD1 aligns across 7 bases. The CDR3 is 15 residues long. V lost 5 bases and J lost 4; bases outside the gene matches: 10. From germline, CDR1 is LNHDA and CDR2 SQIVND (reference sequence). In nucleotides, the CDR3 is TGTGCCAGTAGTTCGCCCCTCGGGACAGTCTATGGCTACACCTTC. It translates to CASSSPLGTVYGYTF.

The chain has TRBV20-1 and TRBJ2-2; 9 positions match TRBD1. Per germline, CDR1 DFQATT and CDR2 SNEGSKA (reference sequence). V gave up 0 bases and J gave up 6 bases; unmatched junction bases: 5. This CDR3 spans 15 amino acids. CDR3 sequence reads: CSARDWDRESGELFF. CDR3 coding DNA: TGCAGTGCTAGAGATTGGGACAGGGAATCCGGGGAGCTGTTTTTT.

This clonotype was seen more than once but under ten times. CDR3 in amino acids: CSARLGGGQPQHF. CDR3 in DNA: TGCAGTGCTAGACTCGGGGGGGGACAGCCCCAGCATTTT. The chain is built from TRBV20-1 and TRBJ1-5, with D perhaps matching TRBD1 (5 bases). This CDR3 has 13 amino acids. Germline assignment: CDR1 DFQATT and CDR2 SNEGSKA (reference sequence). Trimming cost V 2 bases and J 7 bases, with 12 bases left between them.

This rearrangement joins TRBV5-1 to TRBJ2-5, with D hard to call. V gave up 1 base and J gave up 4 bases, with 8 bases separating them. The CDR3 contains 13 residues. The germline V gene encodes CDR1 SGHRS and CDR2 YFSETQ. CDR3 region: CASSLTGGETQYF. Here the CDR3 DNA reads TGCGCCAGCAGCTTGACGGGCGGAGAGACCCAGTACTTC.

The chain joins TRBV20-1 to TRBJ1-4; a weak D match, TRBD1 (5 bases). V was trimmed by 0 bases and J by 4 bases, leaving 21 bases between them. Germline loops: CDR1 DFQATT, CDR2 SNEGSKA (reference sequence). The CDR3 loop spans 18 amino acids. CDR3 loop: CSARDLTGGRGYNEKLFF. CDR3 DNA sequence: TGCAGTGCTAGAGATCTGACCGGGGGGAGGGGATATAATGAAAAACTGTTTTTT.

V usage is TRBV7-8 and J usage is TRBJ2-5; TRBD2 is a possible D gene (6 bases). Between the trimmed V and J ends, which lost 1 base and 3 bases, there was a span of 15 bases. Germline CDR1 and CDR2: SGHVS and FQNEAQ. The CDR3 is 16 residues long. This CDR3 reads CASSLGVGGPEETQYF. The DNA for the CDR3 is TGTGCCAGCAGCTTAGGGGTCGGGGGTCCAGAAGAGACCCAGTACTTC.

The V call is TRBV19, the J call TRBJ1-5, with TRBD1 matching over 10 bases. The CDR3 is 15 residues long. With V trimmed by 1 base and J by 6 bases, 3 bases remained unmatched. Germline loops: CDR1 LNHDA, CDR2 SQIVND (reference sequence). CDR3 loop: CASSIGRQGAQPQHF. The CDR3, as DNA: TGTGCCAGTAGTATAGGACGACAGGGGGCTCAGCCCCAGCATTTT.

The gene calls are TRBV7-2 and TRBJ2-5; 7 nucleotides match TRBD2. Germline V gene data show CDR1 as SGHTA and CDR2 as FQGNSA. CDR3 size: 15 residues. The V segment lost 5 bases and the J segment 2 bases; nucleotides outside the gene matches: 8. The CDR3 loop is CASSGGLGTQETQYF. The CDR3 nucleotides are TGTGCCAGCAGCGGAGGACTAGGAACACAAGAGACCCAGTACTTC.

The V and J genes are TRBV9 and TRBJ2-1; no clear D gene. Trimming removed 0 bases from V and 9 bases from J, with 10 bases in between. Germline CDR1 is SGDLS and CDR2 is YYNGEE. This CDR3 spans 13 amino acids. The CDR3 nucleotides are TGTGCCAGCAGCGTAGAGGAGAGAGGTGAGCAGTTCTTC. It yields the protein CASSVEERGEQFF.

V and J are TRBV30 and TRBJ2-7; D is possibly TRBD2 (5 bases). This CDR3 is 16 amino acids long. Germline CDR1 is GTSNPN and CDR2 is SVGIG (reference sequence). The germline V and J ends were trimmed by 0 bases and 2 bases, with 17 bases remaining between them. The CDR3 reads CAWSVRDALGTYEQYF. CDR3 bases: TGTGCCTGGAGTGTACGGGATGCCCTCGGGACCTACGAGCAGTACTTC.

This clonotype was observed a handful of times. The V and J genes are TRBV6-1 and TRBJ1-2; D gene unclear. The CDR3 runs 14 residues. CDR1 and CDR2 from the germline V gene are MNHNS and SASEGT. Trimming took 10 bases from V and 2 from J, leaving 17 bases between them. CDR3 in amino acids: CATRLLVSNYGYTF. CDR3 DNA: TGTGCCACCCGCCTATTGGTTTCGAACTATGGCTACACCTTC.

This clonotype turned up a few times. The chain is built from TRBV19 and TRBJ1-5, with D possibly being TRBD1 (5 bases). Trimming shortened V by 9 bases and J by 0 bases, and 18 bases separated the two germline ends. CDR3 size: 16 residues. Looked up from germline, CDR1 is LNHDA and CDR2 is SQIVND (reference sequence). The chain's CDR3 is CASRLWTDNSNQPQHF. The CDR3 DNA reads as TGTGCCAGCCGGCTCTGGACGGACAATAGCAATCAGCCCCAGCATTTT.

This clonotype was counted between two and nine times. V usage is TRBV12-3 or TRBV12-4 and J usage is TRBJ1-1; D is undetermined. The CDR3 is made up of 14 amino acids. V was trimmed by 4 bases and J by 0 bases, leaving 9 bases between them. In nucleotides, the CDR3 is TGTGCCAGCAGTTCCCGGGCGGTGAACACTGAAGCTTTCTTT. Translating it yields CASSSRAVNTEAFF.

This chain connects TRBV12-3 or TRBV12-4 to TRBJ2-7; D tentatively fits TRBD1 or TRBD2 (5 bases each). Trimming removed 5 bases from V and 0 bases from J, with 11 bases in between. The CDR3 runs 14 residues. This CDR3 is CASSPGTFSYEQYF. The CDR3 DNA reads as TGTGCCAGCAGTCCTGGGACGTTCTCCTACGAGCAGTACTTC.

Regarding this clonotype: The junction differs from germline at one of its ends, possibly a read error. The chain has TRBV7-7 and TRBJ2-1; 8 nucleotides line up with TRBD1. Germline lookup yields CDR1 SSHAT and CDR2 FNYEAQ (reference sequence). This CDR3 is built from 13 residues. CDR3 region: CASSPDRANEQFF. The CDR3 DNA follows: TGTGCTAGCAGCCCGGACAGGGCCAATGAGCAGTTCTTC.

This clonotype was picked up a small number of times. The V gene is TRBV7-9, the J gene TRBJ1-1; D gene uncertain. Trimming took 5 bases from V and 7 from J, leaving 11 bases between them. The CDR3 runs to 12 residues. Germline CDR1 and CDR2: SEHNR and FQNEAQ (reference sequence). The CDR3 region has the DNA TGTGCCAGCAGCCCCTCGGGGAATGAAGCTTTCTTT. This encodes CASSPSGNEAFF.

The rearrangement joins TRBV6-1 to TRBJ2-7; no clear D. The CDR3 spans 12 residues. The V end was cut by 9 bases, the J end by 1 base, with 10 bases between. Germline CDR1 reads MNHNS; CDR2 reads SASEGT. This CDR3 is CASMGWSYEQYF. CDR3 sequence (DNA): TGTGCCAGTATGGGTTGGTCCTACGAGCAGTACTTC.

This clonotype was counted only a few times. The rearrangement uses TRBV12-3 or TRBV12-4 and TRBJ1-5; D possibly corresponds to TRBD1 (5 bases). This CDR3 has 15 residues. V was cut by 3 bases and J by 3 bases, with 12 bases left in between. The CDR3 loop is CASSLGGQNNQPQHF. CDR3 sequence (DNA): TGTGCCAGCAGTTTGGGCGGACAAAACAATCAGCCCCAGCATTTT.

The rearrangement uses TRBV10-3 and TRBJ2-1; D is uncertain. The V end lost 2 bases, the J end lost 8 bases, and 10 bases lay between the germline ends. The V gene's germline CDR1 is ENHRY and CDR2 SYGVKD. The CDR3 sequence is 13 residues long. This chain's CDR3 is CAISEISSDEQFF. The CDR3 DNA reads TGTGCCATCAGTGAGATAAGTTCCGATGAGCAGTTCTTC.

A few counts support this clonotype. The V call is TRBV6-1, the J call TRBJ1-5, with 7 bases matching TRBD1. CDR1 and CDR2 (germline): MNHNS, SASEGT. The CDR3 runs to 14 residues. V lost 6 bases to trimming and J lost 7 bases; unmatched junction nucleotides: 9. The CDR3 region is CASSTNRGGQPQHF. The CDR3 DNA reads TGTGCCAGCAGCACTAACAGGGGAGGACAGCCCCAGCATTTT.

This chain connects TRBV6-2 or TRBV6-3 to TRBJ1-2; D unclear. V was shortened by 2 bases and J by 12 bases, with 16 bases between the two germline ends. Germline CDR1 and CDR2: MNHEY and SVGEGT. The CDR3 is 13 residues long. The CDR3 region has the DNA TGTGCCAGCAGTTACAAAGACACGGGTAGAGACACCTTC. It is translated as CASSYKDTGRDTF.

This clonotype was picked up a small number of times. The chain links TRBV7-9 to TRBJ1-6; 7 positions agree with TRBD1. The CDR3 contains 15 residues. J gave up 2 bases and V 5 bases, and 3 bases lay outside the gene matches. The germline gives CDR1 SEHNR, CDR2 FQNEAQ (reference sequence). In DNA form, the CDR3 reads TGTGCCAGCAGCCTTACAGGGGCCTATAATTCACCCCTCCACTTT. Its protein is CASSLTGAYNSPLHF.

This clonotype showed up just a few times. The chain has TRBV20-1 and TRBJ2-1, with 10 bases matching TRBD1. Germline V gene data show CDR1 as DFQATT and CDR2 as SNEGSKA (reference sequence). V shed 6 bases and J 4 bases; nucleotides not matched to a gene: 6. The CDR3 totals 14 residues. The CDR3 DNA reads TGCAGTGCCAAGACAGGGGGCGAGTACAATGAGCAGTTCTTC. This translates into CSAKTGGEYNEQFF.